The 18 T cell receptor beta chains reported below all come from one sample, sequenced in a study of blood T cell repertoires in COVID-19. The protocol was immunoSEQ multiplex PCR, while the TCRdb copy is restricted to in-frame clones and leaves out a portion. Here the sample spans some 50,000 clones, about nine tenths being singletons. The sample consisted of peripheral blood. Receptors originate from a human donor in a cohort sampled during active COVID-19.

The J gene is TRBJ1-4, the V gene TRBV7-9; maybe TRBD1 (6 bases). The CDR3 has 16 residues. V was cut by 1 base and J by 5 bases, with 14 bases left in between. Germline V lookup: CDR1 SEHNR, CDR2 FQNEAQ (reference sequence). CDR3 nucleotides: TGTGCCAGCAGCTTAGACGGGGGGCGCCTCAATGAAAAACTGTTTTTT. Translated: CASSLDGGRLNEKLFF.

The chain employs TRBV3-1 (or the pseudogene TRBV3-2) and TRBJ1-3; 10 bases are shared with TRBD1. The CDR3 covers 17 residues. With V trimmed by 4 bases and J by 6 bases, 12 bases remained unmatched. CDR1 is LGHDT and CDR2 is YNNKEL in the germline V gene (reference sequence). The CDR3 protein is CASSPRGKRQGANTIYF. The CDR3 coding sequence is TGTGCCAGCAGCCCCAGGGGGAAGCGACAGGGGGCAAACACCATATATTTT.

This clone is a singleton in its sample. CDR3 DNA: TGTGCCAGCAGCCCGGTATCGGCAGATACGCAGTATTTT. This translates into CASSPVSADTQYF. The gene calls are TRBV27 and TRBJ2-3; D is unresolved. With 6 bases removed from V and 4 bases from J, the gap between germline ends came to 11 bases. The V gene's germline CDR1 is MNHEY and CDR2 SMNVEV (reference sequence). The CDR3 length is 13 residues.

The DNA of the CDR3 is TGCGCCAGCAGCCTCGACACGGTGAACACTGAAGCTTTCTTT. This gives the protein CASSLDTVNTEAFF. This chain uses TRBV4-3 with TRBJ1-1, with D hard to call. Trimming removed 4 bases at V and 0 bases at J, with 9 bases between. The CDR3 runs 14 residues. CDR1 LGHNA and CDR2 YSLEER come from the germline V gene.

The chain employs TRBV7-8 and TRBJ2-2; 12 nucleotides line up with TRBD1. Unmatched junction bases numbered 4, after V lost 4 bases and J lost 4 bases. The CDR3 totals 16 residues. The germline V gene encodes CDR1 SGHVS and CDR2 FQNEAQ. This CDR3 is CASSSGTGGVTGELFF. In DNA form, the CDR3 reads TGTGCCAGCAGCTCGGGGACAGGGGGCGTCACCGGGGAGCTGTTTTTT.

This clone came up once. The chain links TRBV5-4 to TRBJ1-2, with 7 bases that match TRBD1. V gave up 4 bases and J gave up 2 bases; unmatched junction bases: 11. CDR3 length equals 16 residues. Germline values: CDR1 SGHNT, CDR2 YYREEE (reference sequence). CDR3 sequence (DNA): TGTGCCAGCAGCCGTCCCGGGACAGATTCGAACTATGGCTACACCTTC. This codes for CASSRPGTDSNYGYTF.

This chain uses TRBV5-6 with TRBJ2-3, with D unresolved. The germline CDR1 and CDR2 sequences are SGHDT and YYEEEE. Trimming took off 3 bases at V and 3 bases at J, with 11 bases between the two ends. The CDR3 contains 14 residues. The CDR3 region is CASSSLVPTDTQYF. The CDR3 bases are TGTGCCAGCAGCTCCCTAGTTCCGACAGATACGCAGTATTTT.

The V and J genes are TRBV25-1 and TRBJ2-7; 7 nucleotides line up with TRBD1. The V gene's germline CDR1 is MGHDK and CDR2 SYGVNS. The CDR3 has 16 amino acids. V lost 5 bases and J lost 3; bases outside the gene matches: 13. The CDR3 DNA follows: TGTGCCAGCAGTCCGCACCCCCGGGACAGCAACTACGAGCAGTACTTC. Protein sequence: CASSPHPRDSNYEQYF.

The rearrangement links TRBV29-1 to TRBJ1-3, with D unclear. V was pared by 4 bases and J by 3 bases, with 13 bases between. The CDR3 length is 14 residues. Looked up from germline, CDR1 is SQVTM and CDR2 is ANQGSEA. The chain's CDR3 is CSVGGGSFGNTIYF. The CDR3 region has the DNA TGCAGCGTTGGAGGCGGTTCCTTTGGAAACACCATATATTTT.

The CDR3 here is CAISRQGIDLSGYTF. Here the CDR3 DNA reads TGTGCCATCAGTAGACAGGGGATCGACCTCTCTGGCTACACCTTC. V usage is TRBV10-3 and J usage is TRBJ1-2, with TRBD1 matching over 8 bases. After removal of 5 bases from V and 7 bases from J, the junction contained 12 bases not matched to a gene. Germline-derived CDR1 and CDR2 are ENHRY and SYGVKD. CDR3 length equals 15 residues.

The genes are TRBV5-1 and TRBJ2-1, with D possibly being TRBD2 (6 bases). The CDR3 length is 14 residues. Trimming pared 7 bases from V and 4 bases from J, leaving 15 bases between. Germline CDR1 SGHRS, CDR2 YFSETQ. CDR3 DNA: TGCGCCAGCTTAGCGGACCCGGGGTACAATGAGCAGTTCTTC. Translation: CASLADPGYNEQFF.

The rearrangement uses TRBV5-1 and TRBJ1-3; the match to TRBD1 covers 8 bases. The CDR3 covers 15 residues. The V segment lost 0 bases and the J segment 4 bases; nucleotides outside the gene matches: 3. Germline CDR1 and CDR2: SGHRS and YFSETQ. CDR3 bases: TGCGCCAGCAGCTTGGTAGGACAGGGCGGAAACACCATATATTTT. This gives the protein CASSLVGQGGNTIYF.

The chain carries TRBV7-6 and TRBJ2-1; 12 bases match TRBD2. V shed 5 bases and J 0 bases; nucleotides not matched to a gene: 11. The CDR3 loop spans 19 amino acids. Per the germline V gene, CDR1 is SGHVS and CDR2 is FNYEAQ. DNA for the CDR3: TGTGCCAGCAGCCCAACTAGCGGGGGGTCCCCCTCCTCCTACAATGAGCAGTTCTTC. This translates into CASSPTSGGSPSSYNEQFF. Full variable domain (rest looked up from reference TRBV7-6 and TRBJ2-1): GAGVSQSPRYKVTKRGQDVALRCDPISGHVSLYWYRQALGQGPEFLTYFNYEAQQDKSGLPNDRFSAERPEGSISTLTIQRTEQRDSAMYRCASSPTSGGSPSSYNEQFFGPGTRLTVL.

This chain uses TRBV19 with TRBJ1-3, with D possibly matching TRBD1 (5 bases). The germline V gene encodes CDR1 LNHDA and CDR2 SQIVND (reference sequence). This CDR3 spans 14 amino acids. Trimming left V 7 bases short and J 0 bases short, with 10 bases between. CDR3 amino acids: CASIGVSSGNTIYF. The CDR3, as DNA: TGTGCCAGTATAGGGGTCAGCTCTGGAAACACCATATATTTT.

This sequence joins TRBV6-6 and TRBJ2-7, with D tentatively TRBD1 (7 bases). There are 16 residues in the CDR3. The V end was cut by 7 bases, the J end by 6 bases, with 25 bases between. CDR1 and CDR2 (germline): MNHNY, SVGAGI (reference sequence). The DNA for the CDR3 is TGTGCCAGCACCCTAGGGGGGTTAACAGGGGACAGCGAGCAGTACTTC. This gives the protein CASTLGGLTGDSEQYF.

This chain uses TRBV7-9 with TRBJ2-7; TRBD2 agrees at 10 bases. The CDR3 is made up of 18 amino acids. V gave up 5 bases and J gave up 0 bases; unmatched junction bases: 13. Germline V gene sequence: CDR1 SEHNR, CDR2 FQNEAQ (reference sequence). The CDR3 coding sequence is TGTGCCAGCAGCCAGCTTGAGGGTAGCGGGGGGTCCTCCTACGAGCAGTACTTC. Encoded protein: CASSQLEGSGGSSYEQYF.

The chain employs TRBV27 and TRBJ2-7; tentative D call: TRBD1 (6 bases). Trimming removed 4 bases from V and 7 bases from J, with 20 bases in between. The CDR3 loop spans 15 amino acids. CDR1 and CDR2 from the germline V gene are MNHEY and SMNVEV (reference sequence). CDR3 sequence: CASSSALGALGEQYF. The CDR3 nucleotides are TGTGCCAGCAGTTCCGCCCTGGGGGCCTTGGGAGAGCAGTACTTC.

This chain links TRBV9 with TRBJ2-1, with D perhaps TRBD1 (6 bases). The CDR3 covers 14 residues. Germline CDR1 reads SGDLS; CDR2 reads YYNGEE. With 0 bases removed from V and 8 bases from J, the gap between germline ends came to 12 bases. CDR3 loop: CASSVGQGIYEQFF. As DNA, the CDR3 is TGTGCCAGCAGCGTAGGGCAGGGGATTTATGAGCAGTTCTTC. Full variable domain (rest looked up from reference TRBV9 and TRBJ2-1): DSGVTQTPKHLITATGQRVTLRCSPRSGDLSVYWYQQSLDQGLQFLIQYYNGEERAKGNILERFSAQQFPDLHSELNLSSLELGDSALYFCASSVGQGIYEQFFGPGTRLTVL.